Listed here is a single T cell receptor (beta chain). The data belong to a study of blood T cell repertoires in COVID-19. TCRdb keeps only in-frame clones here, not all; method: immunoSEQ multiplex PCR. The table shows around 84,000 clones, with approximately 82% occurring only once. The CDR3 extends over 17 amino acids. V was clipped by 9 bases and J by 4 bases; unmatched bases: 13. The V gene's germline CDR1 is MGHDK and CDR2 SYGVNS. Sequencing used peripheral blood. The clonotype originates from a man older than 75 with active or convalescent COVID-19. The J gene is TRBJ2-2, the V gene TRBV25-1, with 11 bases lining up with TRBD2. The DNA for the CDR3 is TGTGCCAGTAGGGCCGCGCTAGCGGGGGGTCGCACCGGGGAGCTGTTTTTT. It encodes CASRAALAGGRTGELFF.